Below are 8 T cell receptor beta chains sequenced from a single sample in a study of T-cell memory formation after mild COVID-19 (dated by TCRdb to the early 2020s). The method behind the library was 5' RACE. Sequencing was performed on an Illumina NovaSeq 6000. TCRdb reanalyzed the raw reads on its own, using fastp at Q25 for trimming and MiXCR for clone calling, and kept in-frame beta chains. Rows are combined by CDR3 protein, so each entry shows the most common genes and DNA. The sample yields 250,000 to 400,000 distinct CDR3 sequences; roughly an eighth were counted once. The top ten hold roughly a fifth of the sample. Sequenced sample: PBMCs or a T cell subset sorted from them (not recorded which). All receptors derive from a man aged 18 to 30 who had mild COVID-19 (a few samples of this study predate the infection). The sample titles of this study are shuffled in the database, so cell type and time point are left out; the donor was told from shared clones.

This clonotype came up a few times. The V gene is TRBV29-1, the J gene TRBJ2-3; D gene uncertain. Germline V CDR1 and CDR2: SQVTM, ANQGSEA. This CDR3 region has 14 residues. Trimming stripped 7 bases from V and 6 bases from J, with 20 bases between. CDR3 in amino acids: CSEREYPRFDTQYF. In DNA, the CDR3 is TGCAGCGAGAGAGAGTACCCCCGGTTCGATACGCAGTATTTT.

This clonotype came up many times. Here the CDR3 DNA reads TGCGCCAGCAGCGCCAGAGCCGGGGACTACGAGCAGTACGTC. This translates into CASSARAGDYEQYV. V gene TRBV5-1 combines with J gene TRBJ2-7; possible D gene TRBD2, 5 bases. The CDR3 loop spans 14 amino acids. Trimming removed 4 bases at V and 3 bases at J, with 14 bases between. Germline assignment: CDR1 SGHRS and CDR2 YFSETQ.

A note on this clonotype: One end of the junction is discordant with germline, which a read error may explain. CDR3 sequence: CASTLPSGNNWRGTESFF. The CDR3, as DNA: TGCGCCAGCACCCTCCCCTCCGGGAACAACTGGAGAGGCACTGAATCTTTCTTT. The V call is TRBV5-1, the J call TRBJ1-1; D call uncertain. This CDR3 spans 18 amino acids. Germline V CDR1 and CDR2: SGHRS, YFSETQ.

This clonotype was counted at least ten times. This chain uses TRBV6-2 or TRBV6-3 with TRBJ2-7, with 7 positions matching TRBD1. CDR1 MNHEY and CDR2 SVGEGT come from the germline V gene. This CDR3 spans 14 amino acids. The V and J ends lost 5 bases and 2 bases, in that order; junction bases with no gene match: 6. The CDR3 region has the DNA TGTGCCAGCAGTCAAAGGGACAGCGCCTACGAGCAGTACTTC. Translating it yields CASSQRDSAYEQYF.

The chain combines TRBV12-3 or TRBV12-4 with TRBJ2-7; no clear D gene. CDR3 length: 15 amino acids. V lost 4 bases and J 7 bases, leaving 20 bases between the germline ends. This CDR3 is CASSSRRVVSREQYF. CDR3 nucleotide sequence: TGTGCCAGCAGTTCCCGACGGGTTGTCAGTAGGGAGCAGTACTTC.

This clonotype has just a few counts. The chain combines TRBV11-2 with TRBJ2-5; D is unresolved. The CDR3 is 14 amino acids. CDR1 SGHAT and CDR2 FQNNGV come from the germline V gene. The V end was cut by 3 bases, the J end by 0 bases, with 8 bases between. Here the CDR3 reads CASSLKLYQETQYF. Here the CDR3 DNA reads TGTGCCAGCAGCTTGAAGCTGTACCAAGAGACCCAGTACTTC.

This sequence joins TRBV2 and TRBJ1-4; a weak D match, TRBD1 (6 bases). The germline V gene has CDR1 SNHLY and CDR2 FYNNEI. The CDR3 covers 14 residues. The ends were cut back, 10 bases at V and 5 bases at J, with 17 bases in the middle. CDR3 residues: CATNTPGGNEKLFF. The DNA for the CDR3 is TGTGCCACCAATACTCCGGGGGGCAATGAAAAACTGTTTTTT.

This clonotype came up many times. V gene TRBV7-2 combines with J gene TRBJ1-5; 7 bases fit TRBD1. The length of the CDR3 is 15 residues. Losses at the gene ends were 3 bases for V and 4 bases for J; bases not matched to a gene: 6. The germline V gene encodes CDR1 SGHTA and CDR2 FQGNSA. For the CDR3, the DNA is TGTGCCAGCAGCTTTGCAGGGGGAACGAATCAGCCCCAGCATTTT. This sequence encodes CASSFAGGTNQPQHF.